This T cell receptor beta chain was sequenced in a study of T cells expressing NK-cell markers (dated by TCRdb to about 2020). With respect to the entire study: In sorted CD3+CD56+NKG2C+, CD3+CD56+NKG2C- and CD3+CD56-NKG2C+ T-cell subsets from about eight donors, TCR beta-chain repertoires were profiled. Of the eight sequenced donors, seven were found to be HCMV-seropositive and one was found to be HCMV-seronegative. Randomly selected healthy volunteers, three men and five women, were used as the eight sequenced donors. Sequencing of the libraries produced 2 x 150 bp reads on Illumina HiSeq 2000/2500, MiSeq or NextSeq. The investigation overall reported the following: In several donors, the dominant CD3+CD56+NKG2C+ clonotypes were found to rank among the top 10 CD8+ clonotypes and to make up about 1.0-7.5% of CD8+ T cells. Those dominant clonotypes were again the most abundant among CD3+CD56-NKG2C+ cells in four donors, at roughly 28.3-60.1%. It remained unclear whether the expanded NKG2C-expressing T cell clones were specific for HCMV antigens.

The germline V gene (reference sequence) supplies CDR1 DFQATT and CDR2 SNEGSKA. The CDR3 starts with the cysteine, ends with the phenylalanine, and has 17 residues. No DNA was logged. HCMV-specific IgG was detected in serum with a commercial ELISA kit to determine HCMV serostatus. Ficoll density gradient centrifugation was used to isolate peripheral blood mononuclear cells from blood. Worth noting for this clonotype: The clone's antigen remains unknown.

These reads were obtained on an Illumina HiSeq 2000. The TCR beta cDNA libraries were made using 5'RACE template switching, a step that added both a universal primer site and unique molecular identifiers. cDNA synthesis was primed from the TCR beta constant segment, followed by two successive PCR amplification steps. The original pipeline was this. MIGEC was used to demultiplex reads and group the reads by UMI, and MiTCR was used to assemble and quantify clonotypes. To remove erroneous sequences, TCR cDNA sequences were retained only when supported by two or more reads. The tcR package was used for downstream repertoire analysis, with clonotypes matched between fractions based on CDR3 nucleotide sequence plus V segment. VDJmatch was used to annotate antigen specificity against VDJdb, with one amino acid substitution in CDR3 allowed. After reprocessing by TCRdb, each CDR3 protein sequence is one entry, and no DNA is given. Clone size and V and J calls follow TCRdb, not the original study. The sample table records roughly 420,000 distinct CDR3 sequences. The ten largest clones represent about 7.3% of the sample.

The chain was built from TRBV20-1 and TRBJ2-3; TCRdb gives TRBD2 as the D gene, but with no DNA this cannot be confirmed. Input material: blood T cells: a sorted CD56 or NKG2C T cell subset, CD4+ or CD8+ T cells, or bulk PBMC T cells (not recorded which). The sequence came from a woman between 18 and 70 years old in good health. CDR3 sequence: CSASTPGGYHSPDTQYF.